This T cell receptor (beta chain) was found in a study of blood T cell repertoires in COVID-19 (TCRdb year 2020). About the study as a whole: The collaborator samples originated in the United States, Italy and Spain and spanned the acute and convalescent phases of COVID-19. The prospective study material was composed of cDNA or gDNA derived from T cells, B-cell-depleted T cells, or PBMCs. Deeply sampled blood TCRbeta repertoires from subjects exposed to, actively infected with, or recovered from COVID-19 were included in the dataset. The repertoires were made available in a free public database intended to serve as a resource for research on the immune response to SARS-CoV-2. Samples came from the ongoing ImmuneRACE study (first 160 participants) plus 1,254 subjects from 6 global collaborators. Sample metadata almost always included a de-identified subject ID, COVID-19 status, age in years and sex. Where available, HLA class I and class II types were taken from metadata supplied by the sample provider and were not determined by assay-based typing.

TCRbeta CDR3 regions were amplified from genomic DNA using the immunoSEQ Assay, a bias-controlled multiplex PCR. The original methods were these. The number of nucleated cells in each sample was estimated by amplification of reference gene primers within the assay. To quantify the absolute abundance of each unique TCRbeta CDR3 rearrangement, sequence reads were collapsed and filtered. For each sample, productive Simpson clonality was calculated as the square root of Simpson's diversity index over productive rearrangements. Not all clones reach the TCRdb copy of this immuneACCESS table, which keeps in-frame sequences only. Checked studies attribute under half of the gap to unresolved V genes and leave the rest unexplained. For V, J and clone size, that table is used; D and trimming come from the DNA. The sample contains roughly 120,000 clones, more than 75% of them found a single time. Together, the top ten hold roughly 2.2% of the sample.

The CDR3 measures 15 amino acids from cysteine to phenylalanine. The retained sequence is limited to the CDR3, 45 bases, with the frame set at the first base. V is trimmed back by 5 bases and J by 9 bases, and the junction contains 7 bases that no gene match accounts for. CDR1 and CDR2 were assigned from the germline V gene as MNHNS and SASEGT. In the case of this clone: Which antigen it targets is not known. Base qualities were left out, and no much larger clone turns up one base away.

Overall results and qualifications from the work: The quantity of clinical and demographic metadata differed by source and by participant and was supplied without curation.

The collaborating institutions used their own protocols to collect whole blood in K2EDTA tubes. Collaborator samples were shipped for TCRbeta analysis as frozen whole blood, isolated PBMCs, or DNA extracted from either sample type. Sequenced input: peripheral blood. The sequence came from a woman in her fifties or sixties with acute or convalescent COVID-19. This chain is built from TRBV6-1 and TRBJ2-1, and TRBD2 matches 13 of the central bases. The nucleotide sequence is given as TGTGCCAGCAGTCTCGGGACTAGCGGGAAGACTGAGCAGTTCTTC. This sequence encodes CASSLGTSGKTEQFF.